This note documents a single T cell receptor beta chain sequence. Its antigen is currently unknown. The record originates from a study of shared clonotypes between healthy human individuals. Study overall: In total, the donors were a couple of women and a few men aged 18 to 49. General study points: Researchers found naive subsets generally carried larger estimated richness than memory subsets.

Germline loops: CDR1 SGHVS, CDR2 FNYEAQ. This CDR3 is built from 12 residues. V dropped 3 bases and J dropped 7 bases, with 10 bases sitting between them. Investigators divided CD4+ cells into CD45RA+ naive and CD45RA-negative memory subsets. Profiling relied on immunoSEQ multiplex PCR, and the TCRdb table lists in-frame clones only, not all of them. The sample yields nearly 1,000,000 clones, about three quarters seen once. The TCR sequence derives from a man younger than 30 in good health. The sample was memory CD4+ T cells sorted from blood. Subset reported: CD45RA-negative fraction. The V and J genes are TRBV7-6 and TRBJ2-7; D is uncertain. CDR3 sequence reads: CASSFWGGEQYF. Written as DNA, the CDR3 is TGTGCCAGCAGCTTCTGGGGTGGGGAGCAGTACTTC.